This T cell receptor beta chain was sequenced during a study of T cells expressing NK-cell markers. The wider study: Sorted CD3+CD56+NKG2C+, CD3+CD56+NKG2C- and CD3+CD56-NKG2C+ T cells provided the TCR beta repertoires. HCMV seropositivity marked most of the eight sequenced donors; one was seronegative.

5'RACE template switching with UMIs generated TCR beta cDNA. TCRdb derives one entry per CDR3 protein from the 5' RACE reads, leaving out DNA. This repertoire includes hundreds of thousands of distinct CDR3 sequences. General study findings and limits: Topping the CD3+CD56-NKG2C+ fraction as well were these clonotypes, in a few donors.

As regards this clonotype: Its antigen is currently unknown.

The sequence was collected from a man between 18 and 69 years old in good health. The specimen was blood T cells: a sorted CD56 or NKG2C T cell subset, CD4+ or CD8+ T cells, or bulk PBMC T cells (not recorded which).

CDR3 sequence reads: CASSLKRTITGELFF. The chain carries TRBV12-3 or TRBV12-4 and TRBJ2-2. The CDR3 has 15 residues.